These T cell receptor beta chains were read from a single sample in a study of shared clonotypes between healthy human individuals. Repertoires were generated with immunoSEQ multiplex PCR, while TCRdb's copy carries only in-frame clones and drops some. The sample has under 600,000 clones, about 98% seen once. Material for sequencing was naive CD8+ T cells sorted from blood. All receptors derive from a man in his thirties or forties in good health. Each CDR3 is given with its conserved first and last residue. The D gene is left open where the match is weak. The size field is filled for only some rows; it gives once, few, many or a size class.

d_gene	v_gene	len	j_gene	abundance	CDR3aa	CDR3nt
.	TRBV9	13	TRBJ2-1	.	CASSVSSVNEQFF	TGTGCCAGCAGCGTATCTAGCGTCAATGAGCAGTTCTTC
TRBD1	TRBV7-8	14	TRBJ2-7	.	CASSSDRGRYEQYF	TGTGCCAGCAGCTCGGACAGGGGAAGGTACGAGCAGTACTTC
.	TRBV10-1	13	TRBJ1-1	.	CASSEPGQSEAFF	TGCGCCAGCAGTGAGCCCGGACAGTCTGAAGCTTTCTTT
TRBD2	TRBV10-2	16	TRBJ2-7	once	CASSESRLAGAYEQYF	TGCGCCAGCAGTGAGTCGAGGCTAGCGGGAGCCTACGAGCAGTACTTC
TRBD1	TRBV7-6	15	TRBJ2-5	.	CASSSWTGWQETQYF	TGTGCCAGCAGCTCCTGGACAGGTTGGCAAGAGACCCAGTACTTC
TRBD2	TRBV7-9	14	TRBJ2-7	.	CASSPRGVAYEQYF	TGTGCCAGCAGCCCTCGGGGGGTGGCCTACGAGCAGTACTTC
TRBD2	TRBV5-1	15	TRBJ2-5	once	CASSLAGRRQETQYF	TGCGCCAGCAGCTTGGCCGGGAGGCGCCAAGAGACCCAGTACTTC
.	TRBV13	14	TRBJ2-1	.	CASSLGGSYNEQFF	TGTGCCAGCAGCTTAGGGGGTTCCTACAATGAGCAGTTCTTC
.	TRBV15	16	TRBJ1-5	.	CATSRGRRDTNQPQHF	TGTGCCACCAGCAGAGGCCGCCGGGACACAAATCAGCCCCAGCATTTT
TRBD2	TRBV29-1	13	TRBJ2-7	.	CSVSAGGSYEQYF	TGCAGCGTTTCAGCGGGAGGGTCCTACGAGCAGTACTTC
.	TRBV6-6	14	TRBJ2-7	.	CASSLGLVVDEQYF	TGTGCCAGCAGTCTGGGACTGGTGGTGGACGAGCAGTACTTC
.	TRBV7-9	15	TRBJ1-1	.	CASSRAGGRKTEAFF	TGTGCCAGCAGCCGCGCGGGGGGGCGCAAGACTGAAGCTTTCTTT
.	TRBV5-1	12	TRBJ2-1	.	CASKDSEYEQFF	TGCGCCAGCAAGGATAGCGAGTATGAGCAGTTCTTC
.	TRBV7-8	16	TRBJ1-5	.	CASSLARAGFNQPQHF	TGTGCCAGCAGCTTAGCTAGGGCAGGCTTCAATCAGCCCCAGCATTTT
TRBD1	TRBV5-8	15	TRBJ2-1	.	CASSRPGQGYNEQFF	TGTGCCAGCAGTCGTCCGGGACAGGGGTACAATGAGCAGTTCTTC
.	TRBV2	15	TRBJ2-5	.	CASRGTLDIGGTQYF	TGTGCCAGCAGGGGGACCCTCGACATAGGAGGGACCCAGTACTTC
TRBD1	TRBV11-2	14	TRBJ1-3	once	CASSSGGTGNTIYF	TGTGCCAGCAGCTCAGGGGGCACTGGAAACACCATATATTTT
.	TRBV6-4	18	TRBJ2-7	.	CASSDSMKDRRDPYEQYF	TGTGCCAGCAGTGACTCTATGAAGGACCGCCGGGACCCCTACGAGCAGTACTTC
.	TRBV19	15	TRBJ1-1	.	CASRLSGGSNTEAFF	TGTGCCAGTAGATTATCGGGGGGGTCGAACACTGAAGCTTTCTTT
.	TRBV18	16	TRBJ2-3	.	CASSPRGTPPTDTQYF	TGTGCCAGCTCACCCCGGGGGACCCCACCCACAGATACGCAGTATTTT
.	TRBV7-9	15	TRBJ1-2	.	CASSLVENSDYGYTF	TGTGCCAGCAGCTTAGTCGAGAATTCGGACTATGGCTACACCTTC
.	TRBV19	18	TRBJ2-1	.	CASSTPGIGEIGYNEQFF	TGTGCCAGTAGTACCCCGGGGATCGGGGAAATAGGGTACAATGAGCAGTTCTTC
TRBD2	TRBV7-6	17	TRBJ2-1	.	CASSPSLGLAERSEQFF	TGTGCCAGCAGCCCTTCCTTGGGGCTAGCGGAACGGAGTGAGCAGTTCTTC
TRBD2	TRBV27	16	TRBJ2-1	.	CASSLGTSGSYNEQFF	TGTGCCAGCAGTTTAGGGACTAGCGGGTCCTACAATGAGCAGTTCTTC
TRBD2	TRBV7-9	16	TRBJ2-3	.	CASSSGLAGAADTQYF	TGTGCCAGCAGTTCCGGACTAGCGGGAGCCGCAGATACGCAGTATTTT
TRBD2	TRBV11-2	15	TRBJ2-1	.	CASSLVTSGILEQFF	TGTGCCAGCAGCTTAGTAACTAGCGGGATACTTGAGCAGTTCTTC
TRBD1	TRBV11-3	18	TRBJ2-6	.	CASSLNPYRGSGANVLTF	TGTGCCAGCAGCTTAAACCCGTACAGGGGGTCTGGGGCCAACGTCCTGACTTTC
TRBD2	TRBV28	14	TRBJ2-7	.	CASSLERGSYEQYF	TGTGCCAGCAGTTTAGAGCGGGGCTCCTACGAGCAGTACTTC
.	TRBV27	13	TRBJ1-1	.	CASSVWGRTEAFF	TGTGCCAGCAGTGTCTGGGGGAGGACTGAAGCTTTCTTT
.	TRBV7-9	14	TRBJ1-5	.	CASSGRAERQPQHF	TGTGCCAGCAGCGGAAGAGCCGAGAGGCAGCCCCAGCATTTT
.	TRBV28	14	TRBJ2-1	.	CASSLMGLDNEQFF	TGTGCCAGCAGTTTAATGGGACTGGACAATGAGCAGTTCTTC
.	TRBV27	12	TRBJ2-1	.	CASSSAANEQFF	TGTGCCAGCAGTAGCGCGGCCAATGAGCAGTTCTTC
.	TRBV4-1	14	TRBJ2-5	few	CASSQDLGIETQYF	TGCGCCAGCAGCCAAGATCTTGGCATCGAGACCCAGTACTTC
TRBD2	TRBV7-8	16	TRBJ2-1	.	CASKDGGGNSYNEQFF	TGTGCCAGCAAGGATGGCGGGGGGAACTCCTACAATGAGCAGTTCTTC
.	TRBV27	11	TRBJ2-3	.	CASRGTDTQYF	TGTGCCAGCAGGGGCACAGATACGCAGTATTTT
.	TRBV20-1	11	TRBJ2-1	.	CSAISAGEQFF	TGCAGTGCCATTAGCGCGGGTGAGCAGTTCTTC
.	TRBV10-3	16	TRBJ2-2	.	CATLGGLAVNTGELFF	TGTGCCACCCTGGGGGGGCTAGCGGTGAACACCGGGGAGCTGTTTTTT
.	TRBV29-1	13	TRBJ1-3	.	CSVDTGTGNTIYF	TGCAGCGTTGATACGGGTACGGGAAACACCATATATTTT
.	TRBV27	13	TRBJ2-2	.	CASSFSGIGELFF	TGTGCCAGCAGTTTTAGTGGTATCGGGGAGCTGTTTTTT
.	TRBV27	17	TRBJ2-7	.	CASSSRTPKSGDYEQYF	TGTGCCAGCAGTTCCAGGACACCCAAATCCGGGGACTACGAGCAGTACTTC
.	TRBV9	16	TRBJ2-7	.	CASSVDGSPSGYEQYF	TGTGCCAGCAGCGTAGATGGCTCCCCGTCCGGCTACGAGCAGTACTTC
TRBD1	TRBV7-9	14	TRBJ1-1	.	CASSQTGGNTEAFF	TGTGCCAGCAGCCAAACAGGGGGCAACACTGAAGCTTTCTTT
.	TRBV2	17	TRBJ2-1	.	CASRYTEGGRPYNEQFF	TGTGCCAGCAGGTACACAGAGGGAGGCCGCCCCTACAATGAGCAGTTCTTC
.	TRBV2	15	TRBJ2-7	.	CASMGGQRGSYEQYF	TGTGCCAGCATGGGGGGGCAGAGAGGCTCCTACGAGCAGTACTTC
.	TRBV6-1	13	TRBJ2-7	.	CASSDSSYYEQYF	TGTGCCAGCAGCGACAGTTCTTACTACGAGCAGTACTTC
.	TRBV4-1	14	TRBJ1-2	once	CASSQEVRGLGYTF	TGCGCCAGCAGCCAAGAGGTCCGCGGATTGGGCTACACCTTC
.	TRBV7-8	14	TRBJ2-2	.	CASSLEANTGELFF	TGTGCCAGCAGCTTAGAGGCAAACACCGGGGAGCTGTTTTTT
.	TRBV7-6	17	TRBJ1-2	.	CASSSLPGTSSAYGYTF	TGTGCCAGCAGCTCATTGCCAGGGACCTCAAGTGCCTATGGCTACACCTTC
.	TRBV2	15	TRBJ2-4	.	CASSTTVLAKNIQYF	TGTGCCAGCAGTACGACAGTTCTAGCCAAAAACATTCAGTACTTC
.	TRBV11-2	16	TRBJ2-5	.	CASSQIGGGSGETQYF	TGTGCCAGCAGCCAAATAGGAGGAGGGTCCGGAGAGACCCAGTACTTC
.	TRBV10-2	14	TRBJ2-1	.	CASSEGVRPGEQFF	TGCGCCAGCAGTGAGGGGGTGCGGCCCGGTGAGCAGTTCTTC
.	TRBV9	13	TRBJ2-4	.	CASSPRGGSHQYF	TGTGCCAGCAGCCCTCGGGGTGGGAGCCATCAGTACTTC
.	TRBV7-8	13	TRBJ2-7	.	CASTRDKTYEQYF	TGTGCCAGCACCCGGGACAAGACATACGAGCAGTACTTC
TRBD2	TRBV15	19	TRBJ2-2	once	CATSRGRTSGSWNTGELFF	TGTGCCACCAGCAGAGGACGGACTAGCGGGAGTTGGAACACCGGGGAGCTGTTTTTT
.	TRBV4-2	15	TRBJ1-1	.	CASSQWAGENTEAFF	TGTGCCAGCAGCCAATGGGCAGGTGAGAACACTGAAGCTTTCTTT
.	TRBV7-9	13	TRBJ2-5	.	CASRPGPQETQYF	TGTGCCAGCAGGCCCGGGCCCCAAGAGACCCAGTACTTC
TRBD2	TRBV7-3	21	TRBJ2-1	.	CASSLFPSDQRTSGRTEKQFF	TGTGCCAGCAGCTTATTCCCATCAGACCAAAGGACTAGCGGGAGGACGGAGAAGCAGTTCTTC
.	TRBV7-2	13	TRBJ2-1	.	CASSLSVGYEQFF	TGTGCCAGCAGCTTATCGGTCGGGTATGAGCAGTTCTTC
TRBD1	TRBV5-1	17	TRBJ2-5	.	CASSLVGQGAFLIAQYF	TGCGCCAGCAGCTTGGTGGGACAGGGGGCGTTCTTAATCGCCCAGTACTTC